The 8 T cell receptor beta chains below all came from one sample that was sequenced in a study of control samples from healthy donors and cancer patients (dated by TCRdb to the early 2020s). Libraries were prepared through the immunoSEQ multiplex PCR assay. Held by TCRdb, this immuneACCESS table contains in-frame sequences only and omits some clones. Under half of the omission traces to an unresolved V gene where checked; the cause of the rest is unknown. The sample data list 90,000 to 100,000 clones, and 79% of these were observed just once. The ten largest account for roughly a tenth of the sample. Sequenced sample: blood. The receptors come from a woman in her twenties or thirties in good health.

V gene TRBV27 combines with J gene TRBJ2-7; no definite D call. Germline V gene data show CDR1 as MNHEY and CDR2 as SMNVEV (reference sequence). Trimming stripped 6 bases from V and 6 bases from J, with 18 bases between. The CDR3 is made up of 14 amino acids. The CDR3 DNA sequence: TGTGCCAGCAGCCCCACCGCTGGGGTCGGCGAGCAGTACTTC. It specifies CASSPTAGVGEQYF.

The chain joins TRBV4-2 to TRBJ2-7, with a tentative D call TRBD2 (6 bases). Looked up from germline, CDR1 is LGHNA and CDR2 is YNFKEQ. V was shortened by 1 base and J by 0 bases, with 16 bases between the two germline ends. The CDR3 loop spans 17 amino acids. CDR3 DNA sequence: TGTGCCAGCAGCCAAGCTGTATACGGGGGAAGCTCCTACGAGCAGTACTTC. Translating it yields CASSQAVYGGSSYEQYF.

The chain links TRBV3-1 (or the pseudogene TRBV3-2) to TRBJ1-3; unclear D gene. In germline, CDR1 is LGHDT, CDR2 YNNKEL (reference sequence). This CDR3 contains 14 residues. V lost 4 bases, J lost 4 bases, and 11 bases lay in between. CDR3 sequence reads: CASSRRIDGNTIYF. CDR3 nucleotide sequence: TGTGCCAGCAGCCGGCGGATAGACGGAAACACCATATATTTT.

V and J are TRBV3-1 (or the pseudogene TRBV3-2) and TRBJ2-3; 10 bases fit TRBD1. Looked up from germline, CDR1 is LGHDT and CDR2 is YNNKEL (reference sequence). The V gene end was trimmed by 4 bases and the J gene end by 3 bases; junction bases not matched to a gene: 4. The CDR3 extends over 15 amino acids. The CDR3 region has the DNA TGTGCCAGCAGCCGTGGGACAGGGGTTACAGATACGCAGTATTTT. Translation: CASSRGTGVTDTQYF.

This sequence joins TRBV6-6 and TRBJ1-2; D is undetermined. Trimming took 2 bases from V and 8 from J, leaving 6 bases between them. The length of the CDR3 is 11 residues. Germline CDR1 reads MNHNY; CDR2 reads SVGAGI (reference sequence). CDR3 sequence reads: CASSYARGYTF. The CDR3 DNA is TGTGCCAGCAGTTACGCCAGGGGCTACACCTTC.

V is TRBV19 and J is TRBJ1-2, with unresolved D. The V gene lost 8 bases and the J gene lost 2 bases, with 9 bases spanning the gap. This CDR3 spans 12 amino acids. In germline, CDR1 is LNHDA, CDR2 SQIVND (reference sequence). The CDR3 nucleotides read TGTGCCAGTGGTAATGTGAACTATGGCTACACCTTC. Its protein product is CASGNVNYGYTF.

The rearrangement uses TRBV21-1 and TRBJ2-1. TRBV21-1 is a pseudogene segment. The CDR3 sequence is 17 residues long. The CDR3 nucleotides are TGTGCCAGCAGCAAAGTCCCGTGGCAGAGCTCCTACAATGAGCAGTTCTTC. Amino acids: CASSKVPWQSSYNEQFF.

The genes are TRBV9 and TRBJ2-7; 9 positions match TRBD1. The junction had 11 bases not matched to a gene; V was cut back by 4 bases and J by 9 bases. CDR1 is SGDLS, CDR2 YYNGEE, per germline. CDR3 length: 14 residues. This chain's CDR3 is CASSLGQGIRGQYF. CDR3 DNA sequence: TGTGCCAGCAGCCTTGGACAGGGGATTCGGGGGCAGTACTTC.